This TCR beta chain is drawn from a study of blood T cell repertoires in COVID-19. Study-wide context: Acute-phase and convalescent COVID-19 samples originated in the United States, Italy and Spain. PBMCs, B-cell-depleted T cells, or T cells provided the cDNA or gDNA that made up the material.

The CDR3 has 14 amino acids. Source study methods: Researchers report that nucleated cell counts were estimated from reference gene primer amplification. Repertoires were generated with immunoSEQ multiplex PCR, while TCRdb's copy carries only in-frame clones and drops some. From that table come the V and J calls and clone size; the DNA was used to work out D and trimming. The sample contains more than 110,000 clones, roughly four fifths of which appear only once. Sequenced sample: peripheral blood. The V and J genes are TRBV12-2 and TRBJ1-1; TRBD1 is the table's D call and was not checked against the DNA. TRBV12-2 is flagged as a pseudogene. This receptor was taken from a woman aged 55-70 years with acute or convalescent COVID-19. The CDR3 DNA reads TGTGCAAGTCGCTTAGATAGGCAGGGGGCGAGAGCTTTCTTT. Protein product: CASRLDRQGARAFF.